Following are 18 T cell receptor beta chains from one sample sequenced in a study of cytomegalovirus exposure and HLA in healthy donors. Primers: 60 Vbeta forward and 13 Jbeta reverse. Method: immunoSEQ multiplex PCR; TCRdb's copy keeps in-frame clones and lacks some. This table has about 150,000 clones, about 82% appearing once. Sequenced input: PBMCs. The source of these receptors is a male donor in good health and CMV-seronegative.

V gene TRBV7-3 combines with J gene TRBJ2-6; maybe TRBD1 (6 bases). Germline V gene data show CDR1 as SGHTA and CDR2 as FQGTGA. V was trimmed by 5 bases and J by 0 bases, leaving 11 bases between them. The CDR3 totals 16 residues. CDR3 nucleotide sequence: TGTGCCAGCAGCCGGGTGACAGGCTCTGGGGCCAACGTCCTGACTTTC. The encoded protein is CASSRVTGSGANVLTF.

The J gene is TRBJ2-5, the V gene TRBV12-2; the table's D call of TRBD2 was not tested on the DNA. The tail of the sequence fits TRBJ2-7 better, so the J call may be wrong. TRBV12-2 is a listed pseudogene. This CDR3 comprises 17 residues. The CDR3: CASRLVTGIVIGYEQYF. CDR3 in DNA: TGTGCAAGTCGCTTAGTGACGGGAATCGTCATTGGATACGAGCAGTACTTC.

This clone was seen just once. This chain joins TRBV7-3 and TRBJ2-1; D is perhaps TRBD1 (5 bases). Germline-derived CDR1 and CDR2 are SGHTA and FQGTGA. CDR3 length equals 15 residues. V was cut by 4 bases and J by 4 bases, with 14 bases left in between. This CDR3 reads CASSSAPDTYNEQFF. As DNA, the CDR3 is TGTGCCAGCAGCTCGGCACCGGACACTTACAATGAGCAGTTCTTC. The entire variable domain, with the rest obtained from reference TRBV7-3 and TRBJ2-1, is as follows: GAGVSQTPSNKVTEKGKYVELRCDPISGHTALYWYRQSLGQGPEFLIYFQGTGAADDSGLPNDRFFAVRPEGSVSTLKIQRTERGDSAVYLCASSSAPDTYNEQFFGPGTRLTVL.

The chain employs TRBV6-1 and TRBJ2-1; 8 bases match TRBD2. The V segment lost 3 bases and the J segment 10 bases; nucleotides outside the gene matches: 8. The CDR3 has 14 residues. Germline assignment: CDR1 MNHNS and CDR2 SASEGT. The DNA for the CDR3 is TGTGCCAGCAGTGACGGGGGGGGGATAGGGGAGCAGTTCTTC. It yields the protein CASSDGGGIGEQFF.

This clone was seen just once. The gene calls are TRBV19 and TRBJ1-4; D unresolved. CDR3 length: 16 residues. Germline loops: CDR1 LNHDA, CDR2 SQIVND (reference sequence). The V end lost 5 bases, the J end lost 0 bases, and 13 bases lay between the germline ends. The CDR3: CASSSYTKPTNEKLFF. CDR3 DNA: TGTGCCAGTAGTTCCTATACGAAGCCAACTAATGAAAAACTGTTTTTT.

The gene calls are TRBV19 and TRBJ1-6; 8 nucleotides match TRBD1. The ends lost 1 base at V and 7 bases at J; junction bases unmatched: 9. This CDR3 region has 17 residues. Germline loops: CDR1 LNHDA, CDR2 SQIVND (reference sequence). Here the CDR3 reads CASSIVVTGGRNSPLHF. The CDR3 region has the DNA TGTGCCAGTAGTATAGTGGTCACAGGGGGTAGGAATTCACCCCTCCACTTT.

The V and J genes are TRBV27 and TRBJ2-1; the match to TRBD1 covers 8 bases. The J segment lost 3 bases and the V segment lost 6 bases, leaving 10 bases of the junction unmatched. This CDR3 spans 16 amino acids. The germline V gene encodes CDR1 MNHEY and CDR2 SMNVEV (reference sequence). CDR3 in amino acids: CASSLRGTGIYNEQFF. CDR3 nucleotides: TGTGCCAGCAGCCTCCGGGGGACAGGTATCTACAATGAGCAGTTCTTC.

This clone came up a few times. The V gene is TRBV7-2, the J gene TRBJ2-2, with D maybe TRBD1 (6 bases). CDR3 size: 16 residues. The germline V gene encodes CDR1 SGHTA and CDR2 FQGNSA. The ends were cut back, 3 bases at V and 0 bases at J, with 11 bases in the middle. CDR3 protein: CASSLDGTTNTGELFF. The CDR3 DNA is TGTGCCAGCAGCTTGGATGGGACAACGAACACCGGGGAGCTGTTTTTT.

Concerning this clone itself: At one end, the junction sequence differs from germline, possibly due to a read error. CDR3 sequence: CASSAGVGGTGDSGADVLTF. The DNA for the CDR3 is TGTGCCAGCAGTGCGGGAGTCGGGGGGACAGGGGACTCTGGGGCCGACGTCCTGACTTTC. V usage is TRBV6-1 and J usage is TRBJ2-6; 10 bases map to TRBD1. The germline CDR1 and CDR2 sequences are MNHNS and SASEGT. The CDR3 has 20 amino acids.

V and J are TRBV29-1 and TRBJ1-2; the match to TRBD1 covers 7 bases. The CDR3 has 12 residues. Germline V gene lookup returns CDR1 SQVTM and CDR2 ANQGSEA. Losses at the gene ends were 4 bases for V and 4 bases for J; bases not matched to a gene: 3. As DNA, the CDR3 is TGCAGCGTTGCTGCAGGGGGCTATGGCTACACCTTC. Its protein product is CSVAAGGYGYTF.

The rearrangement joins TRBV5-6 to TRBJ2-5; weak D call: TRBD1 (5 bases). There are 13 residues in the CDR3. The germline V and J ends were trimmed by 2 bases and 4 bases, with 9 bases remaining between them. Germline CDR1 reads SGHDT; CDR2 reads YYEEEE. The chain's CDR3 is CASSLSRVETQYF. As DNA, the CDR3 is TGTGCCAGCAGCTTAAGCAGGGTAGAGACCCAGTACTTC.

J is TRBJ2-7 and V is TRBV28; TRBD2 matches at 15 bases. The CDR3 is 20 amino acids. Germline trimming cut 6 bases from V and 2 bases from J; bases unmatched to any gene: 17. From germline, CDR1 is MDHEN and CDR2 SYDVKM. CDR3 sequence: CASSERSPGTSGRPTYEQYF. CDR3 bases: TGTGCCAGCAGCGAACGGTCACCGGGGACTAGCGGGAGGCCCACCTACGAGCAGTACTTC.

V gene TRBV18 combines with J gene TRBJ2-7; no definite D call. The germline V gene has CDR1 KGHSH and CDR2 LQKENI. Trimming removed 4 bases at V and 4 bases at J, with 17 bases between. This CDR3 has 15 amino acids. The CDR3 protein is CASSRNTVLGYEQYF. The CDR3 nucleotides are TGTGCCAGCTCACGAAACACGGTGCTCGGGTACGAGCAGTACTTC.

The chain links TRBV9 to TRBJ2-3, with a tentative D call TRBD2 (7 bases). V was cut by 3 bases and J by 3 bases, with 23 bases left in between. This CDR3 region has 18 residues. Germline V CDR1 and CDR2: SGDLS, YYNGEE. CDR3 coding DNA: TGTGCCAGCAGCGAACAATCTCTGGGAGGGGGTGGGACAGATACGCAGTATTTT. Translation gives CASSEQSLGGGGTDTQYF.

The rearrangement joins TRBV28 to TRBJ2-5; 9 nucleotides agree with TRBD2. Looked up from germline, CDR1 is MDHEN and CDR2 is SYDVKM. V shed 6 bases, J shed 5 bases, and the junction held 16 bases outside the gene matches. The CDR3 extends over 17 amino acids. The CDR3 DNA follows: TGTGCCAGCAGAAACCATGTAGCGGGAGTCCCCCACGAGACCCAGTACTTC. This translates into CASRNHVAGVPHETQYF.

The chain is built from TRBV6-6 and TRBJ2-7; the match to TRBD2 covers 9 bases. V gave up 6 bases and J gave up 5 bases; unmatched junction bases: 8. CDR1 is MNHNY, CDR2 SVGAGI, per germline (reference sequence). The CDR3 loop spans 14 amino acids. This CDR3 reads CASRRTSAPNEQYF. CDR3 in DNA: TGTGCCAGCAGACGGACTAGCGCGCCGAACGAGCAGTACTTC.

CDR3 coding DNA: TGCAGCGTCGAGAGGCCAGGGGTGGACTATGGCTACACCTTC. Its translation is CSVERPGVDYGYTF. The V and J genes are TRBV29-1 and TRBJ1-2; tentatively, D is TRBD1 (6 bases). The V end lost 6 bases, the J end lost 3 bases, and 17 bases lay between the germline ends. CDR1 and CDR2 from the germline V gene are SQVTM and ANQGSEA. This CDR3 has 14 amino acids.

The rearrangement links TRBV21-1 to TRBJ2-4; the DNA was not compared with TRBD1, the D call given in the table. TRBV21-1 is given as a pseudogene. The CDR3 runs to 16 residues. Here the CDR3 reads CASSKDDRGAKNIQYF. DNA of the CDR3: TGTGCCAGCAGCAAAGATGACAGGGGAGCCAAAAACATTCAGTACTTC.